This T cell receptor (beta chain) was obtained from a study of cytomegalovirus exposure and HLA in healthy donors. Points from the study as a whole: Analyses of presence/absence relied on an assumption of roughly uniform sequencing depth across donors. Most of the TCR beta V segments (in an earlier analysis) were productive either about 87% or about 30% of the time.

Notes on this clone: The antigen is not known.

A multiplex PCR was run with 60 Vbeta primers and 13 Jbeta primers. Measured with immunoSEQ multiplex PCR; TCRdb has only the in-frame clones, and not every one. The sample yields more than 150,000 clones, just over 75% seen once. The germline V gene encodes CDR1 SGHDN and CDR2 FVKESK. Trimming cost V 2 bases and J 7 bases, with 12 bases left between them. The CDR3 length is 14 residues. This sequence originates from a man aged 18 to 30 in good health and CMV-seronegative. Sequenced material: PBMCs. The chain joins TRBV14 to TRBJ2-1, with D possibly TRBD2 on 5 matching bases. As DNA, the CDR3 is TGTGCCAGCAGCCAACGGAGGCAGTTGAATGAGCAGTTCTTC. This gives the protein CASSQRRQLNEQFF.